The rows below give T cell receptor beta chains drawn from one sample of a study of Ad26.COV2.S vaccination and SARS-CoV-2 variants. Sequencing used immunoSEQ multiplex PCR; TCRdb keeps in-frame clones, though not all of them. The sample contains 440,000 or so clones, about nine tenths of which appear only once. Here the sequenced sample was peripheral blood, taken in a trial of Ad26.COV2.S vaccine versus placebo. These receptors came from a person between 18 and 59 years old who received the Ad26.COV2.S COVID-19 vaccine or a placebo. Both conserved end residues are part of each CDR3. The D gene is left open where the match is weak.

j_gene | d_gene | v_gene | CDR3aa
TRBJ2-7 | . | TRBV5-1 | CASNQYEQYF
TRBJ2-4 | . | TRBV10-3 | CAIMGSLLAKNIQYF
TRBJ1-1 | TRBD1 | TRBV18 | CASSPGQGTAEAFF
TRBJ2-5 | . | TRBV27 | CASSPGGPYQETQYF
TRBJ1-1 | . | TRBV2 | CASRVRVVNTEAFF
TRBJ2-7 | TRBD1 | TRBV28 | CASRLTGGTYEQYF
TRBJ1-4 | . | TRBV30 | CAWSVTGGRSEKLFF
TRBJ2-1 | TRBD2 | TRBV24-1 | CATSDLPRTSGSAYNEQFF
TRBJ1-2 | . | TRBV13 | CASSLEGPVLGKTF
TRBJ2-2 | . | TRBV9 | CASSVAGNTGELFF
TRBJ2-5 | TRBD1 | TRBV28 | CASSDRQGSGETQYF
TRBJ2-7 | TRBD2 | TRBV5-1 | CASRYGLAGDEQYF
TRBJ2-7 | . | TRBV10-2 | CASQQGSYEQYF
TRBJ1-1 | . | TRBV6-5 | CASTPNGNTEAFF
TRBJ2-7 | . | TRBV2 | CASKPGVLYLRGWYF
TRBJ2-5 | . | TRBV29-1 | CSVDFRSYQETQYF
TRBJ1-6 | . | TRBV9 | CASSVGGNSPLHF
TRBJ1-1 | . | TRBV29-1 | CSVEYQGMNTEAFF
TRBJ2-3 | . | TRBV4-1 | CASSQVRPDTQYF
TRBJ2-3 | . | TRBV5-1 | CASRAGNLASTDTQYF
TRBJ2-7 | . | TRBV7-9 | CASSPPGLSTYEQYF
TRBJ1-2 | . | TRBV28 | CASRRLWPNKGYGYTF
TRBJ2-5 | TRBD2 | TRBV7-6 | CASSSIGLAGGSTQYF
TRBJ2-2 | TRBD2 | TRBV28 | CASSPQGLAGGPGENTGELFF
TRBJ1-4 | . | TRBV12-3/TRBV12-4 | CASSSGTREKLFF
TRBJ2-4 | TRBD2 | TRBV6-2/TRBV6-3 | CASSVLAVGFVTKNIQYF
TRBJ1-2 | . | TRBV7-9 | CASSLGAEYGYTF
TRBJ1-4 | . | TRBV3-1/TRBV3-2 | CASSLGHPWEKLFF
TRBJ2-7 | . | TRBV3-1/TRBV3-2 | CASSQGGTNEQYF
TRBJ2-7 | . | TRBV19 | CASSITGSSYEQYF
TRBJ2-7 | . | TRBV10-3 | CATLANPGQNNSTYEQYF
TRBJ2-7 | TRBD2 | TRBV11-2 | CASRPLGGRPYEQYF
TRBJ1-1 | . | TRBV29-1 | CSVQDSPNTEAFF
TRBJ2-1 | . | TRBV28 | CASSFPLPGNHEQFF
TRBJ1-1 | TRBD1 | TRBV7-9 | CASSSTGGFYLSEAFF
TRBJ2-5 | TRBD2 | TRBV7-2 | CASSPPGAGLQETQYF
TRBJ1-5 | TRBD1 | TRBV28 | CASSPRTGSNQPQHF
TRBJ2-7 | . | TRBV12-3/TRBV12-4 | CASSLAGTYEQYF
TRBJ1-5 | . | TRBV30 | CAWSNLNSNQPQHF
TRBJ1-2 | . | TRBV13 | CASSLGPGTDYGYTF
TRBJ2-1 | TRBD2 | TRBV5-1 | CASQTGRYGRGGGSSYNEQFF
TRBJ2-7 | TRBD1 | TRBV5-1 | CASSSTGVAHF
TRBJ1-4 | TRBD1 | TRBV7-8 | CASSSTGTGREKLFF
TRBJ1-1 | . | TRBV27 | CASSLKGPYTEAFF
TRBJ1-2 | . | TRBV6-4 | CASSDSTGGHYGYTF
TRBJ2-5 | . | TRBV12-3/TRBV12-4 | CASSPQGETQYF
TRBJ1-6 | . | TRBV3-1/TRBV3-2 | CASSQERETYNSPLHF
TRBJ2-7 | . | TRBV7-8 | CASSLGTVTYEQYF